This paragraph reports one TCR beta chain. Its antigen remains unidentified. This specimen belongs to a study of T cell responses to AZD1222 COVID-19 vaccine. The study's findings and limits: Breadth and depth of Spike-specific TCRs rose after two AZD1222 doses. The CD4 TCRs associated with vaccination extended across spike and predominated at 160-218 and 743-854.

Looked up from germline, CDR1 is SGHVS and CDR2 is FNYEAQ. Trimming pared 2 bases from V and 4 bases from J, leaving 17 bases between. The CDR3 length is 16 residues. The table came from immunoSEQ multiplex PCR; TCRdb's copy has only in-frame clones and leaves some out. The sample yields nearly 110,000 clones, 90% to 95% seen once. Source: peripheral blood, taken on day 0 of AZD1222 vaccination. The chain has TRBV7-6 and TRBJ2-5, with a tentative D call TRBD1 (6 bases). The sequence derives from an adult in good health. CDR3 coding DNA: TGTGCCAGCAGCTTACGGCAGGGGTTAGGAGGAGAGACCCAGTACTTC. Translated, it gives CASSLRQGLGGETQYF.